Here is one T cell receptor beta chain with its context. Its antigen is still unknown. This CDR3 region has 13 residues. The germline V and J ends were trimmed by 4 bases and 3 bases, with 7 bases remaining between them. CDR1 and CDR2 (germline): MGHDK, SYGVNS. The sample belongs to a study of cytomegalovirus exposure and HLA in healthy donors. The PCR ran on 60 Vbeta and 13 Jbeta primers. How the authors handled the data: In a later analysis, the count reached some 88 million unique TCR beta chains, with 9 million to 11 million shared. Produced via immunoSEQ multiplex PCR; TCRdb's table is partial and in-frame only. Clonal size and the V and J genes are those of that table, whereas D and trimming came from the DNA. The repertoire has 100,000 to 150,000 clones, 80% to 85% of them found once; the top ten carry over 1%. Study conclusions and caveats: Indistinguishable V segments such as TRBV6-2 and TRBV6-3 were excluded. Three chains linked to CMV were shown in vitro to be specific for CMV antigens.

While unrecorded immune exposures were likely, the donors were nominally healthy when sampled. This chain links TRBV25-1 with TRBJ1-5; D not resolved. The TCR sequence derives from a boy under 18 in good health and CMV-seronegative. The specimen was PBMCs. CDR3 sequence reads: CASSGQNNQPQHF. CDR3 coding DNA: TGTGCCAGCAGTGGGCAGAACAATCAGCCCCAGCATTTT.